Shown below are 14 T cell receptor beta chains from a single sample sequenced in a study of T-cell reconstitution after alpha-beta-depleted transplantation in children. Unique molecular identifiers were used to barcode this TCRbeta library. TCRdb re-called the PCR reads through MiXCR, storing one row per CDR3 protein. Of around 600,000 distinct CDR3 sequences listed, 23% are singletons. Material: PBMCs, mostly from graft donor cells, obtained 360 days after TCRalphabeta/CD19-depleted stem cell transplant. The source of these receptors is a boy in the first two years of life who had a stem cell transplant for acute myeloid leukemia, so the T cells may come from the graft donor.

This clonotype was counted ten times or more. The chain links TRBV29-1 to TRBJ1-1; possible D gene TRBD1, 5 bases. Germline values: CDR1 SQVTM, CDR2 ANQGSEA. This CDR3 has 12 amino acids. The V and J ends lost 5 bases and 0 bases respectively, with 7 bases between them. This chain's CDR3 is CSVQQVNTEAFF. The CDR3 nucleotides read TGCAGCGTTCAACAGGTGAACACTGAAGCTTTCTTT.

This chain links TRBV6-1 with TRBJ1-6; TRBD1 might be the D (6 bases). Deletions cut 10 bases from V and 4 bases from J, with 11 bases between. Germline V gives CDR1 MNHNS, CDR2 SASEGT. This CDR3 contains 13 residues. The chain's CDR3 is CAIQGPYNSPLHF. In nucleotides, the CDR3 is TGTGCCATACAGGGCCCGTATAATTCACCCCTCCACTTT.

This clonotype appeared a few times. The chain links TRBV20-1 to TRBJ2-3, with D uncertain. Trimming cost V 4 bases and J 7 bases, with 21 bases left between them. CDR1 and CDR2 (germline): DFQATT, SNEGSKA (reference sequence). The length of the CDR3 is 15 residues. The CDR3 loop reads CSANPAVLLKNTQYF. In DNA form, the CDR3 reads TGCAGTGCTAATCCGGCGGTCCTCCTTAAGAATACGCAGTATTTT.

V gene TRBV12-3 or TRBV12-4 combines with J gene TRBJ2-1; unclear D gene. The CDR3 totals 14 residues. Here the CDR3 DNA reads TGTGCAACACACGGTCGGGTAGCCTCCAATGAGCAGTTCTTC. Amino acid sequence: CATHGRVASNEQFF.

This clonotype was picked up many times. The chain employs TRBV6-2 or TRBV6-3 and TRBJ2-3; 7 bases match TRBD2. Germline V gene lookup returns CDR1 MNHEY and CDR2 SVGEGT. J was trimmed by 2 bases and V by 7 bases; bases with no gene match: 6. The CDR3 has 14 amino acids. CDR3 DNA sequence: TGTGCCAGCATCCAAAGCGGGGTCACAGATACGCAGTATTTT. It translates to CASIQSGVTDTQYF.

This clonotype was seen only a few times. V gene TRBV12-3 or TRBV12-4 combines with J gene TRBJ2-5; D call uncertain. The CDR3 loop spans 14 amino acids. Trimming cost V 6 bases and J 5 bases, with 16 bases left between them. The CDR3 loop reads CASSHLYTGETQYF. DNA of the CDR3: TGTGCCAGCAGCCACCTTTATACCGGGGAGACCCAGTACTTC.

V usage is TRBV20-1 and J usage is TRBJ2-1; perhaps TRBD1 as D (6 bases). V was clipped by 6 bases and J by 5 bases, with 20 bases between them. Germline loops: CDR1 DFQATT, CDR2 SNEGSKA (reference sequence). There are 15 residues in the CDR3. As DNA, the CDR3 is TGCAGTGCCACCACCCTAACCACAGGGCACAATGAGCAGTTCTTC. Translating gives CSATTLTTGHNEQFF.

This clonotype was seen repeatedly, ten times or more. The CDR3 loop reads CASSFFTGGYEQYF. The DNA for the CDR3 is TGTGCCAGCAGCTTTTTTACAGGGGGCTACGAGCAGTACTTC. This chain links TRBV13 with TRBJ2-7; 8 nucleotides match TRBD1. This CDR3 has 14 residues. The germline CDR1 and CDR2 sequences are PRHDT and FYEKMQ (reference sequence). The junction had 4 bases not matched to a gene; V was cut back by 3 bases and J by 3 bases.

This rearrangement joins TRBV29-1 to TRBJ1-2, with D perhaps TRBD1 (5 bases). The CDR3 has 12 amino acids. The V and J ends lost 4 bases and 5 bases respectively, with 11 bases between them. The germline gives CDR1 SQVTM, CDR2 ANQGSEA. This CDR3 reads CSVARGVYGYTF. Written as DNA, the CDR3 is TGCAGCGTTGCGAGGGGAGTTTATGGCTACACCTTC.

This clonotype was recorded many times. The chain links TRBV4-2 to TRBJ1-2; weak D call: TRBD1 (6 bases). The V gene lost 0 bases and the J gene lost 3 bases, with 11 bases spanning the gap. This CDR3 has 15 residues. Germline loops: CDR1 LGHNA, CDR2 YNFKEQ. The CDR3 loop reads CASSQDRGQYYGYTF. The CDR3 nucleotides are TGTGCCAGCAGCCAAGATCGGGGGCAGTACTATGGCTACACCTTC.

This clonotype was found many times. The V gene is TRBV12-3 or TRBV12-4, the J gene TRBJ1-1; 9 bases map to TRBD1. The V segment lost 6 bases and the J segment 8 bases; nucleotides outside the gene matches: 10. The CDR3 totals 14 residues. The CDR3 sequence: CASSRGQGWREAFF. In DNA form, the CDR3 reads TGTGCCAGCAGCCGCGGACAGGGGTGGCGGGAAGCTTTCTTT.

CDR3 bases: TGTGCCAGCAGTGCAGAGGGTGAAAAACTGTTTTTT. This gives the protein CASSAEGEKLFF. The chain couples TRBV12-3 or TRBV12-4 to TRBJ1-4, with unresolved D. The CDR3 is 12 residues long. Trimming stripped 5 bases from V and 7 bases from J, with 8 bases between.

The genes are TRBV30 and TRBJ2-3; 7 bases map to TRBD2. Germline V gives CDR1 GTSNPN, CDR2 SVGIG (reference sequence). Germline trimming cut 4 bases from V and 3 bases from J; bases unmatched to any gene: 10. This CDR3 spans 15 amino acids. CDR3: CAWNYGGYGTDTQYF. CDR3 in DNA: TGTGCCTGGAACTACGGGGGGTATGGAACAGATACGCAGTATTTT.

For this clonotype: Because the CDR3's place on the DNA is in doubt, the DNA is left out and the CDR3 is given as listed by TCRdb. This chain uses TRBV6-1 with TRBJ2-2; the D segment call TRBD1 is taken from the table without a DNA check. In germline, CDR1 is MNHNS, CDR2 SASEGT. The CDR3 is made up of 19 amino acids, end residues included. CDR3 sequence: CASSTYPDGRDKTPGSCFF.